These 28 T cell receptor beta chains were all obtained from the same sample, sequenced in a study of T cells expressing NK-cell markers. No DNA is given; TCRdb re-called the 5' RACE reads and lists each CDR3 protein once. This sample carries some 300,000 distinct CDR3 sequences, with about 0.39% going to the ten biggest clones. The sequencing sample was made of blood T cells: a sorted CD56 or NKG2C T cell subset, CD4+ or CD8+ T cells, or bulk PBMC T cells (not recorded which). The source of these receptors is a man aged 18 to 30 in good health.

The chain couples TRBV20-1 to TRBJ2-3; with no DNA, the TCRdb D assignment of TRBD2 cannot be verified. CDR1 is DFQATT, CDR2 SNEGSKA, per germline (reference sequence). CDR3 length: 15 residues. The CDR3 sequence is CSAKTSGRDVDTQYF.

The chain is built from TRBV20-1 and TRBJ2-5. The V gene's germline CDR1 is DFQATT and CDR2 SNEGSKA (reference sequence). This CDR3 comprises 13 residues. The CDR3 loop is CSARARDLETQYF.

The chain is built from TRBV5-1 and TRBJ2-2. Germline CDR1 is SGHRS and CDR2 is YFSETQ. This CDR3 has 15 residues. CDR3: CASTVVSGDTGELFF. Filled out from reference TRBV5-1 and TRBJ2-2, the complete variable domain reads KAGVTQTPRYLIKTRGQQVTLSCSPISGHRSVSWYQQTPGQGLQFLFEYFSETQRNKGNFPGRFSGRQFSNSRSEMNVSTLELGDSALYLCASTVVSGDTGELFFGEGSRLTVL.

The chain combines TRBV12-3 or TRBV12-4 with TRBJ1-2. This CDR3 has 13 residues. The chain's CDR3 is CASSLTGGGGYTF.

This sequence joins TRBV5-4 and TRBJ2-1; the TRBD2 assignment by TCRdb is unverifiable without DNA. CDR1 is SGHNT and CDR2 is YYREEE in the germline V gene (reference sequence). The CDR3 contains 13 residues. CDR3 amino acids: CASSWSGRAEQFF. Drawing the rest from reference TRBV5-4 and TRBJ2-1, the complete variable domain is ETGVTQSPTHLIKTRGQQVTLRCSSQSGHNTVSWYQQALGQGPQFIFQYYREEENGRGNFPPRFSGLQFPNYSSELNVNALELDDSALYLCASSWSGRAEQFFGPGTRLTVL.

The V gene is TRBV20-1, the J gene TRBJ2-7; without DNA, the TCRdb call of TRBD1 cannot be checked. There are 13 residues in the CDR3. The germline CDR1 and CDR2 sequences are DFQATT and SNEGSKA (reference sequence). The CDR3 spells CSARGDKPYEQYF.

This chain connects TRBV11-2 to TRBJ2-3. Germline-derived CDR1 and CDR2 are SGHAT and FQNNGV. The CDR3 has 16 amino acids. CDR3 sequence: CASSLGSAGVRDAQYF.

The V gene is TRBV20-1, the J gene TRBJ2-7; as DNA is missing, the TRBD2 call by TCRdb cannot be tested. Germline lookup yields CDR1 DFQATT and CDR2 SNEGSKA (reference sequence). This CDR3 is built from 12 residues. CDR3: CSGLAGNDEQYF.

The rearrangement links TRBV7-2 to TRBJ2-1; lacking DNA, the TRBD1 call made by TCRdb goes unchecked. Germline loops: CDR1 SGHTA, CDR2 FQGNSA. This CDR3 region has 13 residues. CDR3 loop: CASSSRVRDEQFF.

This rearrangement joins TRBV19 to TRBJ1-5. The CDR3 length is 14 residues. Germline V lookup: CDR1 LNHDA, CDR2 SQIVND (reference sequence). CDR3 sequence: CASSIDHSGQPQHF.

J is TRBJ2-1 and V is TRBV18; checking the TCRdb D call of TRBD2 is not possible without DNA. The CDR3 spans 15 residues. Germline V lookup: CDR1 KGHSH, CDR2 LQKENI. The chain's CDR3 is CASSPPSGSLREQFF.

The chain carries TRBV12-3 or TRBV12-4 and TRBJ2-2; no DNA is available, so the TRBD2 call from TCRdb remains unchecked. There are 15 residues in the CDR3. CDR3 region: CASSFGGGMTGELFF.

The chain couples TRBV3-1 to TRBJ2-2; TCRdb reports TRBD1, a call that lacks DNA to check it against. Germline V gene data show CDR1 as LGHDT and CDR2 as YNNKEL (reference sequence). This CDR3 spans 16 amino acids. CDR3: CASSPLGQRHTGELFF.

The rearrangement links TRBV5-6 to TRBJ1-2. The length of the CDR3 is 13 residues. CDR1 and CDR2 (germline): SGHDT, YYEEEE. The CDR3 sequence: CASSLDTIYGYTF.

J is TRBJ1-1 and V is TRBV3-1. The CDR3 has 11 amino acids. Germline V lookup: CDR1 LGHDT, CDR2 YNNKEL (reference sequence). CDR3 sequence: CASSHQTEAFF.

The V gene is TRBV12-3 or TRBV12-4, the J gene TRBJ2-2; with no DNA, the TCRdb D assignment of TRBD1 cannot be verified. The CDR3 has 17 amino acids. CDR3 in amino acids: CASSIKTGQGRTGELFF.

V is TRBV21-1 and J is TRBJ1-3. TRBV21-1 is a listed pseudogene. The CDR3 runs 14 residues. This chain's CDR3 is CASSKGDSGNTIYF.

J is TRBJ2-3 and V is TRBV20-1; the TRBD2 assignment by TCRdb is unverifiable without DNA. This CDR3 is 14 amino acids long. The germline V gene encodes CDR1 DFQATT and CDR2 SNEGSKA (reference sequence). This CDR3 reads CSADVAGETDTQYF.

J is TRBJ2-1 and V is TRBV6-2 or TRBV6-3; TCRdb indicates TRBD2, and absent DNA this call remains unverified. In germline, CDR1 is MNHEY, CDR2 SVGEGT. The CDR3 sequence is 12 residues long. CDR3 amino acids: CASGGRGNEQFF.

This rearrangement joins TRBV7-8 to TRBJ1-1. The CDR3 has 14 amino acids. CDR1 is SGHVS and CDR2 is FQNEAQ in the germline V gene. CDR3 sequence reads: CASSLSPANTEAFF.

The rearrangement uses TRBV29-1 and TRBJ2-3; TCRdb designates TRBD1, a call that cannot be tested without DNA. The CDR3 is made up of 14 amino acids. Germline V gene lookup returns CDR1 SQVTM and CDR2 ANQGSEA. CDR3 in amino acids: CSASPGPGAGTQYF.

The genes are TRBV19 and TRBJ2-5. Germline V gene data show CDR1 as LNHDA and CDR2 as SQIVND (reference sequence). The CDR3 sequence is 13 residues long. CDR3 amino acids: CASSVGYQETQYF. The full variable domain, its missing parts supplied by reference TRBV19 and TRBJ2-5, is DGGITQSPKYLFRKEGQNVTLSCEQNLNHDAMYWYRQDPGQGLRLIYYSQIVNDFQKGDIAEGYSVSREKKESFPLTVTSAQKNPTAFYLCASSVGYQETQYFGPGTRLLVL.

V gene TRBV20-1 combines with J gene TRBJ2-1; TCRdb outputs TRBD2, but without DNA this stays unchecked. CDR3 length: 14 amino acids. Looked up from germline, CDR1 is DFQATT and CDR2 is SNEGSKA (reference sequence). The CDR3 protein is CSAREELAGQKQFF.

The chain combines TRBV30 with TRBJ2-3; checking the TCRdb D call of TRBD2 is not possible without DNA. The CDR3 covers 15 residues. Germline V gives CDR1 GTSNPN, CDR2 SVGIG (reference sequence). The CDR3 spells CAWRTGEGFTDTQYF.

The genes are TRBV6-5 and TRBJ1-2. The CDR3 runs 15 residues. Germline V gene sequence: CDR1 MNHEY, CDR2 SVGAGI. The CDR3 sequence: CASSYNVEVNYGYTF.

The genes are TRBV11-2 and TRBJ2-1; TCRdb's D call of TRBD1 is untestable without DNA. The CDR3 is made up of 14 amino acids. From germline, CDR1 is SGHAT and CDR2 FQNNGV. This CDR3 is CASSLRDGYNEQFF.

The genes are TRBV6-2 or TRBV6-3 and TRBJ1-1. The CDR3 is 13 residues long. Looked up from germline, CDR1 is MNHEY and CDR2 is SVGEGT. The CDR3 loop reads CASGSGRRTEAFF.

The rearrangement joins TRBV7-2 to TRBJ2-7; the TCRdb D gene call, TRBD1, has no DNA to confirm it. CDR1 is SGHTA and CDR2 is FQGNSA in the germline V gene. This CDR3 region has 12 residues. CDR3 in amino acids: CASSPWGNEQYF.